These 18 T cell receptor beta chains share one sample of origin, sequenced in a study of blood T cells in healthy people across ages. PCR was performed a second time for 7 to 11 cycles using a sample-barcoded 5' primer and a J-beta primer mix. TCRdb recomputed calls from the 5' RACE reads with MiXCR, one row per CDR3 protein. The sample lists approximately 800,000 distinct CDR3 sequences, around 36% occurring once. Specimen: blood. These TCRs come from a man aged 18 to 29 in good health.

The chain carries TRBV29-1 and TRBJ2-7, with D uncertain. The CDR3 has 14 residues. Trimming pared 4 bases from V and 2 bases from J, leaving 15 bases between. Germline CDR1 and CDR2: SQVTM and ANQGSEA. CDR3 residues: CSVVGWVSPYEQYF. CDR3 nucleotide sequence: TGCAGCGTTGTTGGATGGGTGTCCCCCTACGAGCAGTACTTC.

The V call is TRBV6-1, the J call TRBJ1-1; D remains unclear. Looked up from germline, CDR1 is MNHNS and CDR2 is SASEGT. The CDR3 runs 13 residues. V dropped 9 bases and J dropped 0 bases, with 11 bases sitting between them. CDR3 in amino acids: CASMVRLNTEAFF. CDR3 bases: TGTGCCAGTATGGTACGGTTGAACACTGAAGCTTTCTTT.

This rearrangement joins TRBV7-9 to TRBJ2-1, with TRBD2 identical over 12 bases. The DNA end lines up better with TRBJ2-7; the J call may be wrong. The germline V gene has CDR1 SEHNR and CDR2 FQNEAQ (reference sequence). The CDR3 extends over 16 amino acids. The CDR3, as DNA: TGTGCCAGCAGCCCCCGGACTAGCGGGGATTACAATGAGCAGTACTTC. It translates to CASSPRTSGDYNEQYF.

V gene TRBV30 combines with J gene TRBJ1-5; D perhaps matches TRBD1 (5 bases). Trimming removed 0 bases from V and 1 base from J, with 16 bases in between. The germline V gene has CDR1 GTSNPN and CDR2 SVGIG (reference sequence). The CDR3 spans 17 residues. In DNA, the CDR3 is TGTGCCTGGAGTGTACCTCAGGGTGTCTTGAGCAATCAGCCCCAGCATTTT. As protein: CAWSVPQGVLSNQPQHF.

This clonotype was picked up a small number of times. This chain connects TRBV15 to TRBJ2-2; no definite D call. The V gene's germline CDR1 is LNHNV and CDR2 YYDKDF (reference sequence). V gave up 5 bases and J gave up 6 bases, with 7 bases separating them. This CDR3 region has 12 residues. CDR3 bases: TGTGCCACCAGCTTCCCGCCCGGGGAGCTGTTTTTT. Protein sequence: CATSFPPGELFF.

This clonotype was detected many times. The chain couples TRBV4-1 to TRBJ1-4, with D perhaps TRBD1 (5 bases). CDR1 is MGHRA, CDR2 YSYEKL, per germline. V was shortened by 1 base and J by 4 bases, with 10 bases between the two germline ends. The CDR3 is 15 amino acids. CDR3 coding DNA: TGCGCCAGCAGCCAAGCACAGGCGATTAATGAAAAACTGTTTTTT. It is translated as CASSQAQAINEKLFF.

There are a few counts of this clonotype. In nucleotides, the CDR3 is TGTGCCAGCATCGACCGGGGGGCAACAGATACGCAGTATTTT. It translates to CASIDRGATDTQYF. V and J are TRBV7-2 and TRBJ2-3, with D tentatively TRBD2 (7 bases). The CDR3 is 14 residues long. Trimming stripped 7 bases from V and 3 bases from J, with 14 bases between. The germline V gene has CDR1 SGHTA and CDR2 FQGNSA.

This clonotype was counted only a few times. The chain couples TRBV7-9 to TRBJ2-7; no definite D call. V lost 6 bases and J 6 bases, leaving 12 bases between the germline ends. The CDR3 spans 12 residues. Germline V CDR1 and CDR2: SEHNR, FQNEAQ (reference sequence). The CDR3 loop is CASSSGGREQYF. The CDR3, as DNA: TGTGCCAGCAGTTCCGGCGGTCGCGAGCAGTACTTC.

Remarks on this clonotype: A single base separates this from a much larger clone, so it may be a read error. The CDR3 here is CAGRITPAYGYTF. CDR3 DNA: TGTGCCGGCCGCATAACCCCGGCCTATGGCTACACCTTC. J is TRBJ1-2 and V is TRBV6-5; no firm D call. CDR3 length: 13 amino acids. From germline, CDR1 is MNHEY and CDR2 SVGAGI. The V end was cut by 11 bases, the J end by 4 bases, with 17 bases between.

This clonotype was seen only a few times. The rearrangement uses TRBV20-1 and TRBJ1-1, with D unresolved. Germline V gene data show CDR1 as DFQATT and CDR2 as SNEGSKA (reference sequence). This CDR3 is built from 13 residues. Trimming pared 5 bases from V and 0 bases from J, leaving 10 bases between. CDR3 nucleotide sequence: TGCAGTGCTCCCAGGCAGATGAACACTGAAGCTTTCTTT. Encoded protein: CSAPRQMNTEAFF.

This clonotype appeared a few times. The chain recombines TRBV6-5 with TRBJ2-6; 10 bases are a match to TRBD1. The germline V gene encodes CDR1 MNHEY and CDR2 SVGAGI. The CDR3 is made up of 19 amino acids. The V segment lost 0 bases and the J segment 1 base; nucleotides outside the gene matches: 6. The CDR3 DNA reads TGTGCCAGCAGTTACTCGGACCGGGACAGGGGATCTGGGGCCAACGTCCTGACTTTC. Its translation: CASSYSDRDRGSGANVLTF.

The chain employs TRBV30 and TRBJ2-1, with 8 bases that match TRBD2. The V segment lost 2 bases and the J segment 7 bases; nucleotides outside the gene matches: 7. The germline CDR1 and CDR2 sequences are GTSNPN and SVGIG (reference sequence). This CDR3 region has 14 residues. The CDR3 sequence is CAWSTGGHGNEQFF. CDR3 coding DNA: TGTGCCTGGAGTACGGGGGGGCACGGGAATGAGCAGTTCTTC.

As concerns this clonotype: A much larger clone is a single base away; this may be a read error. This chain connects TRBV5-1 to TRBJ2-3; TRBD1 aligns across 7 bases. With 0 bases clipped from V and 4 bases from J, the junction kept 5 bases outside the gene matches. This CDR3 comprises 15 residues. CDR1 SGHRS and CDR2 YFSETQ come from the germline V gene. CDR3 loop: CASSLGGQDADTQYF. DNA for the CDR3: TGCGCCAGCAGCTTGGGTGGACAGGACGCAGATACGCAGTATTTT.

The V and J genes are TRBV12-3 or TRBV12-4 and TRBJ1-5, with TRBD1 identical over 8 bases. This CDR3 spans 12 amino acids. The trim removed 6 bases at V and 9 bases at J, leaving 4 bases unmatched. DNA for the CDR3: TGTGCCAGCAGCTGGACAGGGATGCCCCAGCATTTT. Translated: CASSWTGMPQHF.

The chain uses TRBV20-1 and TRBJ1-5, with D maybe TRBD1 (6 bases). The germline V gene has CDR1 DFQATT and CDR2 SNEGSKA (reference sequence). The V end was cut by 6 bases, the J end by 1 base, with 10 bases between. The CDR3 extends over 13 amino acids. The CDR3 region has the DNA TGCAGTGCCCCACAGGGAAGCAATCAGCCCCAGCATTTT. It encodes CSAPQGSNQPQHF.

This clonotype was seen ten or more times. The chain couples TRBV20-1 to TRBJ2-6, with TRBD1 as a possible D gene (6 bases). Germline V gives CDR1 DFQATT, CDR2 SNEGSKA (reference sequence). V was trimmed by 4 bases and J by 2 bases, leaving 12 bases between them. CDR3 length: 15 residues. The CDR3 is CSATQGAAGANVLTF. Written as DNA, the CDR3 is TGCAGTGCTACACAGGGTGCTGCTGGGGCCAACGTCCTGACTTTC.

This clonotype was found many times. V gene TRBV20-1 combines with J gene TRBJ2-7, with 7 bases lining up with TRBD1. Germline CDR1 and CDR2: DFQATT and SNEGSKA (reference sequence). The junction had 10 bases not matched to a gene; V was cut back by 5 bases and J by 3 bases. This CDR3 is 14 amino acids long. The chain's CDR3 is CSAVDRDTFYEQYF. The CDR3 nucleotides read TGCAGTGCTGTTGACAGGGATACCTTCTACGAGCAGTACTTC.

This clonotype was found once. An end of the junction does not agree with germline; a read error may underlie this. The rearrangement uses TRBV7-9 and TRBJ2-3; 10 positions match TRBD1. The germline V gene encodes CDR1 SEHNR and CDR2 FQNEAQ (reference sequence). This CDR3 spans 17 amino acids. CDR3 bases: TGTGCCAGCAGCTGGGTGACCGGGACAGGGGAGAGGGATACGCGGTATTTT. This encodes CASSWVTGTGERDTRYF. Based on the CDR3 plus reference TRBV7-9 and TRBJ2-3, the full variable domain is DTGVSQNPRHKITKRGQNVTFRCDPISEHNRLYWYRQTLGQGPEFLTYFQNEAQLEKSRLLSDRFSAERPKGSFSTLEIQRTEQGDSAMYLCASSWVTGTGERDTRYFGPGTRLTVL.